The 23 T cell receptor beta chains presented below share a single source sample, sequenced in a study of blood T cell repertoires in COVID-19. Only in-frame clones appear in the TCRdb table, and some are missing; sequencing was by immunoSEQ multiplex PCR. The sample holds 150,000 to 200,000 clones, 75% to 90% seen once. Source material: PBMCs or T cells enriched from blood (not recorded which). The source of these receptors is a man aged 70 or older who had been exposed to COVID-19.

CDR3 bases: TGTGCCAGCAGTGAAGCGCCTGAAGTACGAGGACAGCCGAACACTGAAGCTTTCTTT. This translates into CASSEAPEVRGQPNTEAFF. The chain is built from TRBV2 and TRBJ1-1; tentatively, D is TRBD1 (6 bases). CDR1 is SNHLY and CDR2 is FYNNEI in the germline V gene. Trimming removed 0 bases at V and 1 base at J, with 21 bases between. The CDR3 is made up of 19 amino acids. Filled out from reference TRBV2 and TRBJ1-1, the complete variable domain reads EPEVTQTPSHQVTQMGQEVILRCVPISNHLYFYWYRQILGQKVEFLVSFYNNEISEKSEIFDDQFSVERPDGSNFTLKIRSTKLEDSAMYFCASSEAPEVRGQPNTEAFFGQGTRLTVV.

This chain uses TRBV5-1 with TRBJ1-2; a weak D match, TRBD1 (6 bases). The V end lost 0 bases, the J end lost 2 bases, and 8 bases lay between the germline ends. The germline CDR1 and CDR2 sequences are SGHRS and YFSETQ. CDR3 size: 14 residues. The CDR3 DNA reads as TGCGCCAGCAGCTTGGTTCAGGGGAACTATGGCTACACCTTC. Protein product: CASSLVQGNYGYTF.

This clone was recorded once. This rearrangement joins TRBV5-3 to TRBJ1-3; tentatively, D is TRBD1 (6 bases). TRBV5-3 is placed among ORFs of uncertain function. This CDR3 spans 17 amino acids. The ends were cut back, 3 bases at V and 0 bases at J, with 16 bases in the middle. The CDR3: CARSSDRPPASGNTIYF. In nucleotides, the CDR3 is TGTGCCAGAAGCTCCGACAGGCCCCCCGCCTCTGGAAACACCATATATTTT.

The chain is built from TRBV28 and TRBJ2-7; a possible D gene is TRBD2 (6 bases). Germline CDR1 MDHEN, CDR2 SYDVKM. The V end was cut by 2 bases, the J end by 5 bases, with 16 bases between. There are 15 residues in the CDR3. CDR3: CASSLGGTQKNEQYF. The CDR3 coding sequence is TGTGCCAGCAGTTTAGGCGGGACCCAGAAAAACGAGCAGTACTTC.

This chain links TRBV28 with TRBJ1-2; 9 nucleotides agree with TRBD1. V gave up 4 bases and J gave up 4 bases; unmatched junction bases: 16. CDR3 length: 18 amino acids. The germline gives CDR1 MDHEN, CDR2 SYDVKM. CDR3 sequence reads: CASSSTPRGTGRSYGYTF. The CDR3 nucleotides read TGTGCCAGCAGTTCCACCCCCCGGGGGACAGGGAGGAGCTATGGCTACACCTTC.

This chain joins TRBV5-5 and TRBJ2-6; 9 bases map to TRBD1. After removal of 4 bases from V and 0 bases from J, the junction contained 5 bases not matched to a gene. The CDR3 contains 17 residues. Germline CDR1 is SGHKS and CDR2 is YYEKEE (reference sequence). The CDR3 is CASSPGQGRSGANVLTF. The CDR3 nucleotides read TGTGCCAGCAGCCCAGGACAGGGGCGCTCTGGGGCCAACGTCCTGACTTTC.

In DNA, the CDR3 is TGTGCCAGCAGAGGCAGGGGGAGGTACACTGAAGCTTTCTTT. Translating it yields CASRGRGRYTEAFF. This chain connects TRBV27 to TRBJ1-1; 7 nucleotides line up with TRBD1. With V trimmed by 6 bases and J by 3 bases, 7 bases remained unmatched. The germline V gene has CDR1 MNHEY and CDR2 SMNVEV (reference sequence). This CDR3 comprises 14 residues.

The chain recombines TRBV18 with TRBJ2-1; 9 bases fit TRBD2. The CDR3 length is 22 residues. Germline trimming cut 3 bases from V and 2 bases from J; bases unmatched to any gene: 23. Germline lookup yields CDR1 KGHSH and CDR2 LQKENI. The CDR3 nucleotides read TGTGCCAGCTCACCCCATGTCAGGGGACAAGGTCTAGCGGGAAGCCCCTACAATGAGCAGTTCTTC. Translation: CASSPHVRGQGLAGSPYNEQFF.

This sequence joins TRBV19 and TRBJ2-3; maybe TRBD2 (6 bases). Per germline, CDR1 LNHDA and CDR2 SQIVND (reference sequence). V lost 1 base and J 4 bases, leaving 18 bases between the germline ends. This CDR3 has 17 amino acids. CDR3 coding DNA: TGTGCCAGTAGTATAGGAGGGAGGCGGGGTCGGGCAGATACGCAGTATTTT. Translation: CASSIGGRRGRADTQYF. The complete variable domain, with remaining parts taken from reference TRBV19 and TRBJ2-3, reads DGGITQSPKYLFRKEGQNVTLSCEQNLNHDAMYWYRQDPGQGLRLIYYSQIVNDFQKGDIAEGYSVSREKKESFPLTVTSAQKNPTAFYLCASSIGGRRGRADTQYFGPGTRLTVL.

In DNA form, the CDR3 reads TGCAGTGCTAGTACCCGGGACAGGGGCTATGGCTACACCTTC. As protein: CSASTRDRGYGYTF. The chain employs TRBV20-1 and TRBJ1-2; 10 nucleotides agree with TRBD1. Trimming took 3 bases from V and 4 from J; bases not matched to a gene: 5. Germline CDR1 and CDR2: DFQATT and SNEGSKA (reference sequence). The CDR3 extends over 14 amino acids.

This clone was counted a few times. The chain is built from TRBV19 and TRBJ2-7; D is perhaps TRBD2 (5 bases). Trimming removed 6 bases at V and 3 bases at J, with 18 bases between. This CDR3 contains 15 residues. Per germline, CDR1 LNHDA and CDR2 SQIVND (reference sequence). The CDR3 DNA follows: TGTGCCAGTAGGAACCACGAGGGTAACAGCTACGAGCAGTACTTC. Amino acid sequence: CASRNHEGNSYEQYF.

The rearrangement uses TRBV7-9 and TRBJ1-2, with 7 nucleotides matching TRBD1. With V trimmed by 5 bases and J by 4 bases, 7 bases remained unmatched. This CDR3 region has 14 residues. CDR1 is SEHNR and CDR2 is FQNEAQ in the germline V gene (reference sequence). CDR3 bases: TGTGCCAGCAGCACCTGGGACAGCCTCTATGGCTACACCTTC. Residues: CASSTWDSLYGYTF.

The chain carries TRBV2 and TRBJ1-1, with D possibly matching TRBD1 (6 bases). Germline-derived CDR1 and CDR2 are SNHLY and FYNNEI. The ends were cut back, 6 bases at V and 0 bases at J, with 14 bases in the middle. The CDR3 sequence is 15 residues long. The CDR3 region has the DNA TGTGCCAGCAGGAAGGACCAGGGGCTGAACACTGAAGCTTTCTTT. It codes for CASRKDQGLNTEAFF.

The chain joins TRBV10-3 to TRBJ1-6, with 8 bases identical to TRBD1. With V trimmed by 10 bases and J by 15 bases, 14 bases remained unmatched. CDR3 length: 13 amino acids. Germline lookup yields CDR1 ENHRY and CDR2 SYGVKD. CDR3 nucleotide sequence: TGTGCCACCGACCCGGGACAGGACCTCGACCTCCACTTT. Translated: CATDPGQDLDLHF.

The gene calls are TRBV29-1 and TRBJ1-2; no definite D call. The CDR3 runs 11 residues. The V gene lost 5 bases and the J gene lost 6 bases, with 10 bases spanning the gap. Germline V gene sequence: CDR1 SQVTM, CDR2 ANQGSEA. The CDR3 sequence is CSVQSPNGYTF. CDR3 coding DNA: TGCAGCGTTCAATCCCCTAATGGCTACACCTTC.

V and J are TRBV12-3 or TRBV12-4 and TRBJ2-2; D gene unclear. This CDR3 spans 13 amino acids. V lost 3 bases and J 5 bases, leaving 7 bases between the germline ends. CDR3 sequence: CASSFVLTGELFF. The DNA for the CDR3 is TGTGCCAGCAGTTTCGTCCTTACCGGGGAGCTGTTTTTT.

The chain combines TRBV27 with TRBJ1-1; 8 bases match TRBD1. The ends lost 6 bases at V and 10 bases at J; junction bases unmatched: 10. CDR3 length: 13 residues. Germline assignment: CDR1 MNHEY and CDR2 SMNVEV (reference sequence). This CDR3 is CASSRRQGKGAFF. The CDR3 region has the DNA TGTGCCAGCAGCCGCAGACAGGGGAAGGGAGCTTTCTTT.

The V call is TRBV4-2, the J call TRBJ2-5; 14 nucleotides agree with TRBD2. The V segment lost 3 bases and the J segment 7 bases; nucleotides outside the gene matches: 16. Germline V gene sequence: CDR1 LGHNA, CDR2 YNFKEQ. This CDR3 is built from 19 residues. The CDR3 nucleotides are TGTGCCAGCAGCCAGAACACCGGGACTAGCGGGGGCCTAGGAGGGACCCAGTACTTC. Protein sequence: CASSQNTGTSGGLGGTQYF.

This clone was seen only once. V and J are TRBV2 and TRBJ1-4; D ambiguous. Trimming left V 6 bases short and J 7 bases short, with 15 bases between. Germline V lookup: CDR1 SNHLY, CDR2 FYNNEI. CDR3 length: 14 residues. Here the CDR3 DNA reads TGTGCCAGCAGCAATCTGAACGTCGGTGAAAAACTGTTTTTT. This sequence encodes CASSNLNVGEKLFF.

The J gene is TRBJ1-2, the V gene TRBV6-2 or TRBV6-3; 7 positions match TRBD1. CDR1 MNHEY and CDR2 SVGEGT come from the germline V gene. Trimming at V came to 4 bases and at J to 4 bases, leaving 3 bases not matched to a gene. This CDR3 is 13 amino acids long. CDR3 sequence: CASSLGTAYGYTF. CDR3 DNA sequence: TGTGCCAGCAGTTTGGGGACAGCCTATGGCTACACCTTC.

The chain joins TRBV7-2 to TRBJ1-2, with TRBD1 matching over 8 bases. The CDR3 has 14 residues. Germline CDR1 reads SGHTA; CDR2 reads FQGNSA. V was clipped by 5 bases and J by 2 bases; unmatched bases: 4. In DNA, the CDR3 is TGTGCCAGCAGCGTCGACAGGGGAAACTATGGCTACACCTTC. This codes for CASSVDRGNYGYTF. The entire variable domain, with the rest obtained from reference TRBV7-2 and TRBJ1-2, is as follows: GAGVSQSPSNKVTEKGKDVELRCDPISGHTALYWYRQSLGQGLEFLIYFQGNSAPDKSGLPSDRFSAERTGGSVSTLTIQRTQQEDSAVYLCASSVDRGNYGYTFGSGTRLTVV.

This clone has just a few counts. The rearrangement joins TRBV5-8 to TRBJ2-3; D is unresolved. V dropped 0 bases and J dropped 3 bases, with 14 bases sitting between them. From germline, CDR1 is SGHTS and CDR2 YDEGEE. The CDR3 runs to 16 residues. In nucleotides, the CDR3 is TGTGCCAGCAGCTTGGGGCGGAACTTTGGGACAGATACGCAGTATTTT. Translating gives CASSLGRNFGTDTQYF. Full variable domain (remainder filled in from reference TRBV5-8 and TRBJ2-3): EAGVTQSPTHLIKTRGQQATLRCSPISGHTSVYWYQQALGLGLQFLLWYDEGEERNRGNFPPRFSGRQFPNYSSELNVNALELEDSALYLCASSLGRNFGTDTQYFGPGTRLTVL.

The chain has TRBV27 and TRBJ2-5; D is ambiguous. The ends were cut back, 4 bases at V and 2 bases at J, with 5 bases in the middle. The CDR3 covers 12 residues. Germline-derived CDR1 and CDR2 are MNHEY and SMNVEV (reference sequence). The CDR3 reads CASSSPQETQYF. CDR3 DNA: TGTGCCAGCAGTTCCCCTCAAGAGACCCAGTACTTC.